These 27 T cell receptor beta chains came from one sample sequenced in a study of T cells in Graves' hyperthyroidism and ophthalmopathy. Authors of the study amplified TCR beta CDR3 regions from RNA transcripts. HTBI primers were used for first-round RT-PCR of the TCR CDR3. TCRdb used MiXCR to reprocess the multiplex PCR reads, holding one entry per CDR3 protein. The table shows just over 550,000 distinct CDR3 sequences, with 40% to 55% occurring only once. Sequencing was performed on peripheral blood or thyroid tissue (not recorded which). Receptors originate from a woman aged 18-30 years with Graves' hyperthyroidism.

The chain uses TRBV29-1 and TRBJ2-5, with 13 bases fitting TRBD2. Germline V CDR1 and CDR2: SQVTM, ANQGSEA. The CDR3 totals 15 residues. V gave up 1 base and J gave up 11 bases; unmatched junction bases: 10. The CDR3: CSVEVGLAGAVGQYF. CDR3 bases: TGCAGCGTTGAAGTAGGACTAGCGGGAGCGGTTGGACAGTACTTC.

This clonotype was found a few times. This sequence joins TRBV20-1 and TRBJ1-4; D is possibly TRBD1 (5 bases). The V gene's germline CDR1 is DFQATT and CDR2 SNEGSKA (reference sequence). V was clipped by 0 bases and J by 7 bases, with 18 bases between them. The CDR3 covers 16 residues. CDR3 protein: CSARDTGGDKSEKLFF. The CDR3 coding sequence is TGCAGTGCTAGAGATACAGGAGGAGATAAGAGTGAAAAACTGTTTTTT.

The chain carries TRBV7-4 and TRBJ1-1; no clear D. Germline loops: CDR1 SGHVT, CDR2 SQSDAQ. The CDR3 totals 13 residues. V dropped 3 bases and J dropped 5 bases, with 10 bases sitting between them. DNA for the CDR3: TGTGCCAGCAGCTTCCCAATGGCGACTGAAGCTTTCTTT. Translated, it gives CASSFPMATEAFF.

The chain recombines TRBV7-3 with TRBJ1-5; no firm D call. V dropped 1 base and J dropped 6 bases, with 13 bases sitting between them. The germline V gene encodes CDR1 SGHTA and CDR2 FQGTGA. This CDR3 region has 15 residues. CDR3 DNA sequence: TGTGCCAGCAGCTTAAAATCCGGGATGGGTCAGCCCCAGCATTTT. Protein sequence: CASSLKSGMGQPQHF.

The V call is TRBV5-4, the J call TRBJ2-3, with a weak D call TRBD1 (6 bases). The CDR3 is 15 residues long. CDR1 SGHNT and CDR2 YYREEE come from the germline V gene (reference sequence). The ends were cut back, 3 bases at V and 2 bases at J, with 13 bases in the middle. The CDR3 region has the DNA TGTGCCAGCAGCTGGCTGACAGGTTACACAGATACGCAGTATTTT. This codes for CASSWLTGYTDTQYF.

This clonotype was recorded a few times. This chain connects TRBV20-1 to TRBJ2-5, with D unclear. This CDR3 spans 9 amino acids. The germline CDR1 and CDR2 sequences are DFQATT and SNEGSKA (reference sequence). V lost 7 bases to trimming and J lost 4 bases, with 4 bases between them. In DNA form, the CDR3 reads TGCAGTGTCTCAGAGACCCAGTACTTC. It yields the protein CSVSETQYF.

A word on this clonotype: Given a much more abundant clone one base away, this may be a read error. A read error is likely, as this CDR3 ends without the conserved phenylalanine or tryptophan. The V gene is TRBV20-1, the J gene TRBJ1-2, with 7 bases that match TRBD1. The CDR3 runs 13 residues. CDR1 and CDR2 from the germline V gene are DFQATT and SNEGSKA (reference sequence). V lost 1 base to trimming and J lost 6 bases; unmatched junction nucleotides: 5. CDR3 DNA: TGCAGTGCTAGAGTCAGGGGGGCTGATGGCTACACCCTC. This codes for CSARVRGADGYTL.

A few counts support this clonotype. This chain's CDR3 is CASRQDSQETQYF. The CDR3 DNA reads TGTGCCAGCAGACAGGACAGTCAAGAGACCCAGTACTTC. The chain joins TRBV7-9 to TRBJ2-5; a weak D match, TRBD1 (6 bases). The CDR3 runs to 13 residues. Deletions cut 6 bases from V and 2 bases from J, with 10 bases between. Germline assignment: CDR1 SEHNR and CDR2 FQNEAQ (reference sequence). The whole variable domain, remainder taken from reference TRBV7-9 and TRBJ2-5, is DTGVSQNPRHKITKRGQNVTFRCDPISEHNRLYWYRQTLGQGPEFLTYFQNEAQLEKSRLLSDRFSAERPKGSFSTLEIQRTEQGDSAMYLCASRQDSQETQYFGPGTRLLVL.

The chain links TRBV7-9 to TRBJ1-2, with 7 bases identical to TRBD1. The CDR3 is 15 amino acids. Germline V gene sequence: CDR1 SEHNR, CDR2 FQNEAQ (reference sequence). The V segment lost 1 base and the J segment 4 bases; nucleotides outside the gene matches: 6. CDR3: CASSLGQGSFYGYTF. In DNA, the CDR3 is TGTGCCAGCAGCTTAGGACAGGGTAGTTTCTATGGCTACACCTTC.

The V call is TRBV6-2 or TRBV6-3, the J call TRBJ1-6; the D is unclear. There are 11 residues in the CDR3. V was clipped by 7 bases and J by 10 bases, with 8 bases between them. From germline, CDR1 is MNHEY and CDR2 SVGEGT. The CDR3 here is CASKAGSPLHF. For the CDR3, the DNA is TGTGCCAGCAAGGCCGGGTCACCCCTCCACTTT.

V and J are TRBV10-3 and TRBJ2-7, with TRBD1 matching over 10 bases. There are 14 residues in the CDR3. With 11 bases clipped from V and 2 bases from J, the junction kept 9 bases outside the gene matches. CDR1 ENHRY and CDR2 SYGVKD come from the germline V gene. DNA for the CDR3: TGTGCCTCAACGGACAGGGGGGCAACCTACGAGCAGTACTTC. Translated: CASTDRGATYEQYF.

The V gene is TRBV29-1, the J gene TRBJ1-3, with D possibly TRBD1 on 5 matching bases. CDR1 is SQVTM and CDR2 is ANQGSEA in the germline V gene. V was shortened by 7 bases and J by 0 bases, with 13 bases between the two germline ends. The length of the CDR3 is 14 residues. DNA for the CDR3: TGCAGCGCCCCCCCGGGGCCCTCTGGAAACACCATATATTTT. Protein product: CSAPPGPSGNTIYF.

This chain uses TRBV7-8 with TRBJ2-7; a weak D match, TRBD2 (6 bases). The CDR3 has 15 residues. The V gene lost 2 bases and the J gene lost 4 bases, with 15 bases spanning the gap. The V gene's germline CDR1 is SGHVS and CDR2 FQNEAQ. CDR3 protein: CASSLPPGVGYEQYF. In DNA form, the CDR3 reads TGTGCCAGCAGCTTACCGCCGGGAGTAGGTTACGAGCAGTACTTC.

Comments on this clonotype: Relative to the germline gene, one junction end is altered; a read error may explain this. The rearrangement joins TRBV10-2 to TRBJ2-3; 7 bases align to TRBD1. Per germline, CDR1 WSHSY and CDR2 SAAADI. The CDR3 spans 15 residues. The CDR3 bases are TGTGCCAGCAGTGAAACAGGGGACGGCCCAGATACGCAGTATTTT. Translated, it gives CASSETGDGPDTQYF.

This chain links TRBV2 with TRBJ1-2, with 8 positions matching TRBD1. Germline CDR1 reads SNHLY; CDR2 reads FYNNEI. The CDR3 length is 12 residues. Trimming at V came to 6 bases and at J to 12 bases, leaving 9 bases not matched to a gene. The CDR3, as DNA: TGTGCCAGCAGCGGACAGGGATTTGGAAACACCTTC. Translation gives CASSGQGFGNTF.

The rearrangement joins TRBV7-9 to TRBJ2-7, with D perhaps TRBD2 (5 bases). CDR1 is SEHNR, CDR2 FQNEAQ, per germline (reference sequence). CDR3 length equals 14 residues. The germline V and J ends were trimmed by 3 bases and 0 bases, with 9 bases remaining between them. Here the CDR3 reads CASSFPRGSYEQYF. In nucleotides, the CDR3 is TGTGCCAGCAGCTTTCCCCGGGGCTCCTACGAGCAGTACTTC. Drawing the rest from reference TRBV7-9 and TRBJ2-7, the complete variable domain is DTGVSQNPRHKITKRGQNVTFRCDPISEHNRLYWYRQTLGQGPEFLTYFQNEAQLEKSRLLSDRFSAERPKGSFSTLEIQRTEQGDSAMYLCASSFPRGSYEQYFGPGTRLTVT.

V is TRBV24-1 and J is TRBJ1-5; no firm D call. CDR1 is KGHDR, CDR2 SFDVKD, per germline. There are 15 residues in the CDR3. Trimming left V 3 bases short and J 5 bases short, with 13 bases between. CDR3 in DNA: TGTGCCACCAGTGATGGACCCATAACTGATCAGCCCCAGCATTTT. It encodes CATSDGPITDQPQHF.

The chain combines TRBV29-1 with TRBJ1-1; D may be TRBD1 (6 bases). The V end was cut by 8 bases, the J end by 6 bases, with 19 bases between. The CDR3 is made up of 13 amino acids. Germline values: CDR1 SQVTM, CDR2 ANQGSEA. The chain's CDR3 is CSTWQGIGAEAFF. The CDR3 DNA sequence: TGCAGCACCTGGCAGGGGATAGGGGCTGAAGCTTTCTTT.

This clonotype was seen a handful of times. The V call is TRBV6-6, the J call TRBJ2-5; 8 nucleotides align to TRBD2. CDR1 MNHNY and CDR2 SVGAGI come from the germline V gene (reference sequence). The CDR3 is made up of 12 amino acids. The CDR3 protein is CASWTSQETQYF. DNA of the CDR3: TGTGCTAGTTGGACTAGCCAGGAGACCCAGTACTTC.

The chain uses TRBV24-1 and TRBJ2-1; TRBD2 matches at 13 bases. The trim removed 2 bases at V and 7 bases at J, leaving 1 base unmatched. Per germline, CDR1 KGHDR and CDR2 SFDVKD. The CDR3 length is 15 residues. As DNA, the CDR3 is TGTGCCACCAGTGATTGGACTAGCGGGAGTAATGAGCAGTTCTTC. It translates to CATSDWTSGSNEQFF.

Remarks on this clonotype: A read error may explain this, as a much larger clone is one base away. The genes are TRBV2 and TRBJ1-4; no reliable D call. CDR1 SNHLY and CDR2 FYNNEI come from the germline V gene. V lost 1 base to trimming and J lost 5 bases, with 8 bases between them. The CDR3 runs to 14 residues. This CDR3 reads CASSEGAENEKLFF. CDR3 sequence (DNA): TGTGCCAGCAGTGAAGGGGCAGAGAATGAAAAACTGTTTTTT.

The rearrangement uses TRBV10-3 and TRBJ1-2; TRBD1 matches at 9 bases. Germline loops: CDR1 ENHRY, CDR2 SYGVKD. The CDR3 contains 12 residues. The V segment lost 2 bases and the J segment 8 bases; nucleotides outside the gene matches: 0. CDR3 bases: TGTGCCATCAGTGAGACAGGGGGCGGCTACACCTTC. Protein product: CAISETGGGYTF.

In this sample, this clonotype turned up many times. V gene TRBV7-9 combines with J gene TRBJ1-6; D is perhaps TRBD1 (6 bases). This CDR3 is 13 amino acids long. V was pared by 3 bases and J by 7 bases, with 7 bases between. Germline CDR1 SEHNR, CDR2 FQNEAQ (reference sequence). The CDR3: CASSFGQNSPLHF. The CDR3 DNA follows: TGTGCCAGCAGCTTCGGACAGAATTCACCCCTCCACTTT.

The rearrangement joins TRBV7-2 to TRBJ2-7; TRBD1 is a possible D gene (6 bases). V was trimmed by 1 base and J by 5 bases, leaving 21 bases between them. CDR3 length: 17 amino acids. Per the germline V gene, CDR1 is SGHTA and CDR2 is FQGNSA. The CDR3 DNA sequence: TGTGCCAGCAGCTTAGGTTCCTTACTTACAGGGAAGGACGAGCAGTACTTC. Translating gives CASSLGSLLTGKDEQYF.

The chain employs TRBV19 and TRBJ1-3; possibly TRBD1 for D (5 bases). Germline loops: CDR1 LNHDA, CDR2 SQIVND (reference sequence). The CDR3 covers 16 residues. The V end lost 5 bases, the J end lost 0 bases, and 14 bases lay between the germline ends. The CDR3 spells CASSERRTISGNTIYF. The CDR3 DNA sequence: TGTGCCAGTAGTGAGCGGCGGACAATCTCTGGAAACACCATATATTTT.

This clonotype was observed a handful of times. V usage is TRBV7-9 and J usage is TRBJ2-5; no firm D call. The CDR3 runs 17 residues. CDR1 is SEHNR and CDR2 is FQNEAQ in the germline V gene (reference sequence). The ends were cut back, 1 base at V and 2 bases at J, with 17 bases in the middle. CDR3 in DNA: TGTGCCAGCAGCTTAGTAACCTCCGACTTGCGTCAAGAGACCCAGTACTTC. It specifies CASSLVTSDLRQETQYF.

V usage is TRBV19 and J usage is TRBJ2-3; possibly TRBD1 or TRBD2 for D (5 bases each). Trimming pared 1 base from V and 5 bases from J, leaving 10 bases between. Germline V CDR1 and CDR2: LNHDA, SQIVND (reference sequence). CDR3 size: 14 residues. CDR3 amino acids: CASSIAKGRDTQYF. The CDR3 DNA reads TGTGCCAGTAGTATAGCCAAGGGGAGAGATACGCAGTATTTT.